These T cell receptor beta chains were read from a single sample in a study of OX40 agonist ivuxolimab in advanced cancers. Produced via immunoSEQ multiplex PCR; TCRdb's table is partial and in-frame only. The repertoire includes tens of thousands of clones, approximately 83% of them detected once, and about 15% sits in the top ten. The sample here was CD4+ or CD8+ T cells sorted from blood, taken in a trial of the OX40 agonist ivuxolimab. These receptors were taken from an adult with an advanced solid tumor such as melanoma, head and neck, liver or kidney cancer. CDR3s leave out the opening cysteine and the closing phenylalanine or tryptophan.

CDR3 protein	V gene	J gene
SVWREGNGYT	TRBV29-1	TRBJ1-2
ASSLAGQFSGLANTGELF	TRBV7-6	TRBJ2-2
ASSEISGNTEAF	TRBV7-7	TRBJ1-1
ASSESPGQGQETQY	TRBV6-1	TRBJ2-5
ASSSQLAGYQETQY	TRBV5-4	TRBJ2-5
ASERGGLNTGELF	TRBV9	TRBJ2-2
AWSRSNNEQF	TRBV30	TRBJ2-1
ASSLRGGRADTQY	TRBV27	TRBJ2-3
ASTLQGLATDTQY	TRBV27	TRBJ2-3
ASGTDYSYEQY	TRBV7-2	TRBJ2-7
ASILGGFSYEQY	TRBV27	TRBJ2-7
ASSDLAGGYNEQF	TRBV2	TRBJ2-1
ASKVASSYNEQF	TRBV19	TRBJ2-1
ASSPSKTSATGAGTQY	TRBV4-3	TRBJ2-3
ASRVSGAYNEQF	TRBV27	TRBJ2-1
ASSQVGVGGANVLT	TRBV4-1	TRBJ2-6
ASSKITVTF	TRBV5-6	TRBJ1-1
ASSPLGLAGDNEQF	TRBV9	TRBJ2-1
ASSAPDRVSGANVLT	TRBV27	TRBJ2-6
ASSPSTSTYNEQF	TRBV27	TRBJ2-1
ASSRNFGADTQY	TRBV9	TRBJ2-3
ASSHPGLANEQF	TRBV4-1	TRBJ2-1
ASSQTMTGRFGTEAF	TRBV4-1	TRBJ1-1
ATSRGTTDNEQF	TRBV15	TRBJ2-1
ASSQAVGGGAF	TRBV4-1	TRBJ1-1
ASSLRVGYQETQY	TRBV28	TRBJ2-5
ASSIGGEAF	TRBV19	TRBJ1-1
ASSGGSSYEQY	TRBV28	TRBJ2-7
ASSQDRSSNTEAF	TRBV4-3	TRBJ1-1
ASSSGRDNEQF	TRBV7-3	TRBJ2-1
ASSLRRERNTGELF	TRBV28	TRBJ2-2
ASRLAWAGELF	TRBV19	TRBJ2-2
ASSLGLGGYT	TRBV13	TRBJ1-2
ASSRSTGANYEQY	TRBV6-1	TRBJ2-7
ASSPEGNTEAF	TRBV9	TRBJ1-1
ASSLGTSGGVTDTQY	TRBV5-4	TRBJ2-3
ASSETGGTYYEQY	TRBV9	TRBJ2-7
ASSLFAGEAF	TRBV5-6	TRBJ1-1
ASSLSTSGFVETQY	TRBV28	TRBJ2-5
ASSLTSGGTTDTQY	TRBV28	TRBJ2-3
ASSYEGARGTEAF	TRBV6-6	TRBJ1-1
ASSPGGRETQY	TRBV5-6	TRBJ2-5
ASSLTPDRGMDEQY	TRBV7-7	TRBJ2-7
AISESLRLLNNEQF	TRBV10-3	TRBJ2-1
ASSWSISSYNEQF	TRBV7-9	TRBJ2-1
ASSSHSLSHDTGELF	TRBV27	TRBJ2-2
ASSLVAEYPGKEKLF	TRBV28	TRBJ1-4
ASSLTALAPRVDTGELF	TRBV7-3	TRBJ2-2
ASSYPGTSVNEQF	TRBV7-9	TRBJ2-1
ASSHPGRDTDTQY	TRBV18	TRBJ2-3
ASSPGPSENTEAF	TRBV4-1	TRBJ1-1
ASSTDSYEQY	TRBV5-4	TRBJ2-7
ASSSSGGSLQPQH	TRBV7-8	TRBJ1-5
ASSIQDRGWGYT	TRBV19	TRBJ1-2
ASSRRVSETQY	TRBV2	TRBJ2-5